Listed here is a single T cell receptor (beta chain). It has no known antigen specificity. The input lacks base qualities; no much larger clone sits a single base away. The cohort was made up of approximately 700 healthy bone marrow donors. At the time of sampling, every cohort member was nominally healthy, though immune exposures that went unrecorded were likely present. The donor tested CMV seronegative and was one of the 352 seronegative cohort members. A peripheral blood sample was collected from each donor, and TCR beta sequencing was performed on peripheral blood mononuclear cells. Genomic DNA was extracted from the blood cell samples with the Qiagen DNeasy Blood Extraction Kit. The germline V gene supplies CDR1 SGHVS and CDR2 FQNEAQ. Trimming removed 3 bases from V and 0 bases from J; the gene matches leave 10 bases unexplained. From its cysteine to its phenylalanine, the CDR3 spans 17 amino acids. Kept here is only the CDR3 DNA, which spans 51 bases and is read in frame from base 1.

Receptor libraries were prepared by the immunoSEQ multiplex PCR assay. For the multiplex PCR, a mixture combining 60 forward primers for TCR Vbeta segments and 13 reverse primers for TCR Jbeta segments was used. A multiplex PCR assay on genomic DNA amplified the CDR3 region of rearranged TCR beta genes. The Illumina HiSeq System was used to sequence the amplified TCR beta libraries as 87-base-pair reads. The authors' pipeline ran thus. A later analysis tallied around 87 million unique TCR beta chains across the 666 repertoires, and approximately 11 million of those chains were shared by two or more donors. Raw reads were error-corrected and collapsed into unique sequences with a nearest-neighbor algorithm that merged closely related sequences to remove PCR and sequencing errors. Alignment of CDR3 sequences to IMGT reference sequences was used to assign V, D and J gene segments. For a sequence to be retained, a match of at least six nucleotides to both a V gene segment and a J gene segment was required. Rearrangements were classified as productive when the CDR3 lacked stop codons and remained in frame with V and J, and all other rearrangements were classified as non-productive. CDR3 was defined according to IMGT convention as the region running from the second conserved V-encoded cysteine to the conserved J-encoded phenylalanine. The earlier analysis of roughly 590 of the donors excluded any sequence lacking an unambiguous match to a single V gene segment. An earlier analysis of a few hundred of the donors classified V segments as functional when productive rearrangements were above 56.7% and as segregating when the standard deviation between donors was above 5%. A statistical classification framework was built to diagnose cytomegalovirus status from the catalog of TCR beta chain sequences. In a later analysis, V and J genes were assigned by comparing TCR nucleotide sequences against IMGT/GENE-DB human TR gene sequences. The TCRdist pipeline was used in a later analysis to assign CDR3 sequences and most-parsimonious VDJ recombination scenarios. A later analysis defined each TCR beta chain by its CDR3 amino acid sequence plus V-gene family, and excluded reads lacking a unique V-gene family. As a way to deal with suspected cross-contamination and a sequencing artifact, a later analysis dropped over 550 nucleotide sequences that were highly shared and had low generation probability. In a later analysis, a clonal expansion index was calculated for each public chain from normalized within-repertoire ranks of inferred template counts. A later analysis computed generation probabilities with a VDJ recombination model fitted to out-of-frame rearrangements, and checked the results against IGoR. A later analysis scored TCR-TCR, TCR-HLA and TCR-CMV co-occurrence with hypergeometric tests, applying a repertoire-size bias correction to TCR pairs. To estimate false discovery rates, a later analysis permuted the HLA or CMV assignments 20 times. In a later analysis, co-occurring TCRs were grouped with DBSCAN, and TCRdist sequence similarity was added when clustering was performed within HLA-allele-positive subsets. Repertoires with fewer than 30,000 or more than 120,000 public chains were left out of co-occurrence clustering, as were five repertoires with anomalous nucleotide sharing. Drawn from immuneACCESS, this table holds only the in-frame rearrangements with V and J called that TCRdb kept. Clones are partly lost; checked studies trace under half to an unresolved V gene and leave the rest unexplained. V, J and clone size were drawn from that table, and D and trimming were deduced from the DNA. The sample table shows 150,000 to 200,000 clones, and roughly 80% are seen once. Clones ranked in the top ten supply about 4.3% of the sample.

The data originate from a study of cytomegalovirus exposure and HLA in healthy donors (TCRdb year 2017). About the full investigation: According to an earlier analysis of several hundred of the donors, about 190 million T cells yielded some 120 million unique TCR beta sequences and around 280 Gb of sequence data. About 300 gigabases of sequencing data and 70 million to 100 million unique TCR sequences were included in an early release covering several hundred HLA-typed donors. Of the 300 to 500 genotyped donors, 70% to 90% were placed in the genetic ancestry cluster associated with self-reported Caucasian donors. The study aimed to test whether signatures of past pathogen exposure could be identified by cataloging public T cell receptors. The study profiled the T cell repertoires of 500 to 800 subjects by immunosequencing and related them to cytomegalovirus serostatus. In addition to the first cohort of 666 subjects, a separate validation cohort of under 150 different subjects was used. High-throughput TCR immunosequencing, statistical association of individual TCRs with disease status, and machine learning were combined to predict cytomegalovirus infection status. A later analysis re-analyzed previously published TCR beta repertoires from 660 or so donors and added high-resolution HLA genotyping to study TCR occurrence patterns. Rather than using new phenotypic data, the later analysis identified candidate immune exposures from TCR beta sequences and from how often those sequences occurred across donors. In an earlier analysis of several hundred of the donors, high-throughput TCR beta sequencing was used to judge whether each TCR beta V gene segment behaved as functional or pseudogenic. Donor age, sex, ethnicity and CMV serostatus were compiled alongside the repertoire data. In a later genetic analysis, genome-wide SNP genotypes for about three fifths of the 666 donors were used, and that subset was treated as a discovery cohort. All discovery cohort repertoires had been generated on a single sequencing platform. Class I and class II HLA loci were covered by the typing at four-digit resolution. The number of typed donors differed by locus: roughly 620-640 for A, B, C, DRB1 and DQB1; 500 to 550 for DQA1; some 610 for DPA1; and about 470 for DPB1. Five DR-DQ haplotypes were handled as single units for association and clustering because linkage in the cohort was strong. Across around 400 genotyped donors of the cohort, an average of approximately 200,000 unique TCR beta nucleotide sequences per donor were sequenced, and approximately 17% of those sequences were non-productive.

Results and caveats for the whole study, not just this receptor: A further reported finding was that TCR beta sequences accurately predicted the HLA-A and HLA-B alleles for most subjects in the first cohort. About 17 rarely observed V segments, including chromosome 9 orphons, were excluded from the earlier analysis of about 600 of the donors because counts were too low. Compared with equally common non-associated chains, HLA-associated TCR beta chains in a later analysis were more clonally expanded and had lower generation probabilities. A later analysis reported that several top co-occurrence clusters appeared linked to parvovirus B19, influenza, CMV and Epstein-Barr virus. In a later analysis, over 15,000 TCR beta sequences were associated with specific HLA alleles at a false discovery rate of 0.05. Because some donors lacked HLA typing at each locus, the association tests relied only on the typed subset. Across donors, most TCR sequences were observed very rarely, whereas some public TCRs were present in many individuals. A later genetic analysis reported fewer N-insertions in productive TCRs among donors in an Asian-associated ancestry cluster than the roughly 640-donor mean. Sequencing depth was assumed to be roughly uniform across donors in the presence/absence analyses, though that assumption may not hold. In a later analysis, most CMV-associated TCR beta chains were found to appear HLA-restricted, with HLA associations seemingly driven largely by CMV exposure. The 87-base-pair reads could not distinguish some IMGT-functional V segments, including TRBV6-2 and TRBV6-3, so those segments were excluded. The authors suggested that the approach could potentially be generalized to other disease states and immunological phenotypes. The classifier was reported to diagnose cytomegalovirus status with high specificity and sensitivity in both the original and validation cohorts. Assigning TCR associations to individual alleles was difficult when HLA alleles, especially DR and DQ, strongly co-occurred. Correlated functional status among segregating V segments might be attributable to linkage disequilibrium, but an unknown experimental factor could not be ruled out. An earlier analysis of 450 to 750 of the donors showed that most TCR beta V segments appeared in productive rearrangements either about 90% or about 30% of the time, which broadly matched IMGT annotations. A cluster of highly shared sequence variants was judged likely to represent a technical artifact of the sequencing pipeline. CMV serostatus was the only immune exposure information available for the cohort. Only TCR beta chains were sequenced in this cohort, and the absence of alpha or paired-chain data limited detectable features. In a later genetic analysis, a missense DCLRE1C variant was associated with V-gene and J-gene trimming of TCR beta chains, and the association was replicated in an independent cohort. In the study, around 160 TCR beta chains were listed as associated with cytomegalovirus. In vitro tests confirmed that a few of the cytomegalovirus-associated TCR beta chains recognize cytomegalovirus antigens. In a later analysis, TCR association rates were found to vary across HLA loci, with the most associated TCRs seen for DRB1 alleles and the fewest for HLA-C alleles.

Sequenced material: PBMCs. The receptor was derived from a man younger than 40 in good health and CMV-seronegative. The sequence is built from TRBV7-8 and TRBJ1-1, and TRBD1 aligns with 7 junction nucleotides. The CDR3 here reads CASSFDPGDSMNTEAFF. Here is the DNA: TGTGCCAGCAGCTTTGACCCAGGGGACAGCATGAACACTGAAGCTTTCTTT.